This T cell receptor beta chain appears in the sequencing data of a study of blood T cells in healthy people across ages. On the study more broadly: Template switching picked up about one barcoded beta molecule for each two T cells.

The trim removed 6 bases at V and 8 bases at J, leaving 7 bases unmatched. CDR3 size: 12 residues. From germline, CDR1 is SQVTM and CDR2 ANQGSEA. Primers used in a second PCR of about 6 to 11 cycles were a sample-barcoded 5' primer and a J-beta primer mix. Each cDNA was tagged by a template-switch adaptor containing 12 random nucleotides. TCRdb reprocessed the 5' RACE reads via MiXCR and lists one record per CDR3 protein. The table lists more than 1.4 million distinct CDR3 sequences, approximately 40% of them singletons. Study-wide results and limits: Using unsorted PBMCs precluded a conclusive naive versus antigen-experienced comparison. A strong correlation was found between TCR beta diversity and the percentage of naive T cells.

Note on this clonotype: The antigen is undetermined.

The material sequenced was blood. This clonotype originated in a woman aged 18-29 years in good health. J is TRBJ1-2 and V is TRBV29-1; 9 bases align to TRBD1. CDR3 nucleotide sequence: TGCAGCGTCCAACGACAGGGGGTAGGCTACACCTTC. Protein sequence: CSVQRQGVGYTF.